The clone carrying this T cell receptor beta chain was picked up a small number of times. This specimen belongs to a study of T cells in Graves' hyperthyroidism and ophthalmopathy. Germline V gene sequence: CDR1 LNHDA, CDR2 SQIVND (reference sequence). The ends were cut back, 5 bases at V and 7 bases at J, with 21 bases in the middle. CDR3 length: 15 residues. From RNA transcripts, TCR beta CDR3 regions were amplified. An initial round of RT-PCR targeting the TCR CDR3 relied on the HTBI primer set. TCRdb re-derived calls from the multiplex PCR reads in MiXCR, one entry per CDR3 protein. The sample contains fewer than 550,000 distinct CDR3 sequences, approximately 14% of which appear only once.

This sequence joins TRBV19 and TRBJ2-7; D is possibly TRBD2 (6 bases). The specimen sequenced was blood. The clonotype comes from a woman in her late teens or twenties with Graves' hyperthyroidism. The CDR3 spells CASSLTSTGVGEQYF. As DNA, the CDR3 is TGTGCCAGTAGTCTTACCTCGACGGGGGTAGGAGAGCAGTACTTC. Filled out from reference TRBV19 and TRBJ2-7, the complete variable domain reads DGGITQSPKYLFRKEGQNVTLSCEQNLNHDAMYWYRQDPGQGLRLIYYSQIVNDFQKGDIAEGYSVSREKKESFPLTVTSAQKNPTAFYLCASSLTSTGVGEQYFGPGTRLTVT.